Given below is one T cell receptor beta chain in context. Its antigen is as yet unknown. The entry originates in a study of CXCR3-negative and CXCR3-positive naive CD8 T cells. General observations from the study: In CXCR3-positive naive cells, the TRB CDR3s were more hydrophobic than in CXCR3-negative naive cells. Comparison of naive CXCR3-negative and CXCR3-positive cells revealed similar TRBV-TRBJ usage, while memory cells differed. Fresh PBMCs went into most assays, and CXCR3 expression partly declined after cryopreservation.

This CDR3 has 15 amino acids. In preparing the TRB cDNA libraries, 5' RACE with UMI labels was used. TCRdb derives one entry per CDR3 protein from the 5' RACE reads, leaving out DNA. This listing includes about 56,000 distinct CDR3 sequences. The V gene is TRBV12-3 or TRBV12-4, the J gene TRBJ1-5; TCRdb indicates TRBD1, and absent DNA this call remains unverified. The TCR sequence derives from a human donor in good health. Some clones in this sample may be carry-over from other donors' samples. The specimen sequenced was naive CXCR3+ CD8+ T cells from blood. Subset indicated: CD45RO-CCR7+CD27+CD95- naive CD8+ T cells expressing CXCR3 (TNR3+). CDR3 amino acids: CASSPQGYSNQPQHF.